The 14 T cell receptor beta chains below come from one sample, sequenced in a study of T cell clonality in common variable immunodeficiency. TCRdb's table, derived via immunoSEQ multiplex PCR, lists solely in-frame clones and lacks some. This sample has tens of thousands of clones and no singletons, with around 2.1% in the ten largest. Sequenced sample: peripheral blood mononuclear cells. The receptors derive from a person between 18 and 70 years old in good health.

About this clone: Read data end 3 residues before the CDR3 end; the end is taken from the germline J gene. The chain couples TRBV20-1 to TRBJ1-1; 8 nucleotides agree with TRBD1. The ends lost 2 bases at V and 0 bases at J; junction bases unmatched: 5. Germline V gene data show CDR1 as DFQATT and CDR2 as SNEGSKA (reference sequence). CDR3 size: 15 residues. The CDR3 sequence: CSARRLQGVNTEAFF. The part of the CDR3 DNA that was read is TGCAGTGCTAGACGCCTACAGGGGGTGAACACTGAA.

This clone was seen at least ten times. The read finishes 3 residues shy of the CDR3 end, and the germline J gene is used to complete it. V usage is TRBV19 and J usage is TRBJ2-7; 11 nucleotides line up with TRBD2. V dropped 4 bases and J dropped 4; count of bases not matched to a gene: 6. In germline, CDR1 is LNHDA, CDR2 SQIVND (reference sequence). The CDR3 has 15 residues. The DNA read from the CDR3 is TGTGCCAGTAGTAAAGGACTAGCGGGTCCGTACGAG. It yields the protein CASSKGLAGPYE. In full, the CDR3 reads CASSKGLAGPYEQYF.

This clone counts as medium-sized. The missing CDR3 end, 3 residues past where the read stops, is filled in from the germline J gene. V and J are TRBV20-1 and TRBJ2-5, with 11 bases aligning to TRBD2. The J segment lost 2 bases and the V segment lost 3 bases, leaving 2 bases of the junction unmatched. The germline gives CDR1 DFQATT, CDR2 SNEGSKA (reference sequence). The CDR3 has 14 amino acids. CDR3 bases read: TGCAGTGCTAGTAGCGGGAGGGAACAAGAGACC. Translation: CSASSGREQET. The full-length CDR3 reads as CSASSGREQETQYF.

This clone was recorded at least ten times. The read halts 3 residues ahead of the CDR3 end, with the missing end drawn from the germline J gene. The chain links TRBV18 to TRBJ2-1; the match to TRBD2 covers 8 bases. CDR3 size: 16 residues. Germline CDR1 KGHSH, CDR2 LQKENI. The J segment lost 5 bases and the V segment lost 6 bases, leaving 12 bases of the junction unmatched. CDR3 DNA, as far as it was read: TGTGCCAGCTCTAAAAGCGGGGGCGCAGGAGACAATGAG. As protein: CASSKSGGAGDNE. The entire CDR3 reads CASSKSGGAGDNEQFF.

This clone was seen at least ten times. The read terminates 3 residues before the CDR3 end, so the remaining end is supplied by the germline J gene. The chain couples TRBV7-7 to TRBJ2-5; weak D call: TRBD1 (5 bases). The V and J ends lost 3 bases and 4 bases respectively, with 9 bases between them. The CDR3 extends over 13 amino acids. Germline lookup yields CDR1 SSHAT and CDR2 FNYEAQ (reference sequence). CDR3 in amino acids: CASSLAGLETQYF. Partial CDR3 DNA: TGTGCCAGCAGCTTGGCAGGGCTAGAGACC. Using reference TRBV7-7 and TRBJ2-5 for the parts outside the CDR3, the full variable domain is GAGVSQSPRYKVTKRGQDVTLRCDPISSHATLYWYQQALGQGPEFLTYFNYEAQPDKSGLPSDRFSAERPEGSISTLTIQRTEQRDSAMYRCASSLAGLETQYFGPGTRLLVL.

This clone showed up many times. The CDR3 goes on 3 residues after the read ends, and that part is filled in from the germline J gene. V is TRBV28 and J is TRBJ2-7; 8 positions match TRBD1. The CDR3 covers 15 residues. J gave up 2 bases and V 2 bases, and 5 bases lay outside the gene matches. Germline CDR1 and CDR2: MDHEN and SYDVKM. The DNA read from the CDR3 is TGTGCCAGCAGTTTACGGGACAGGAAAACCTACGAG. This gives the protein CASSLRDRKTYE. The full CDR3 protein is CASSLRDRKTYEQYF. The whole variable domain, filled in from reference TRBV28 and TRBJ2-7, reads DVKVTQSSRYLVKRTGEKVFLECVQDMDHENMFWYRQDPGLGLRLIYFSYDVKMKEKGDIPEGYSVSREKKERFSLILESASTNQTSMYLCASSLRDRKTYEQYFGPGTRLTVT.

This clone was seen repeatedly, ten times or more. Read coverage stops 3 residues before the CDR3 terminus; the germline J gene supplies the remainder. V is TRBV2 and J is TRBJ2-3; a weak D match, TRBD1 (5 bases). Germline V lookup: CDR1 SNHLY, CDR2 FYNNEI. This CDR3 region has 15 residues. The germline V and J ends were trimmed by 4 bases and 0 bases, with 11 bases remaining between them. The DNA read from the CDR3 is TGTGCCAGCAGTGCTGTAGGGGTTAGCACAGATACG. This codes for CASSAVGVSTDT. The full-length CDR3 reads as CASSAVGVSTDTQYF.

The table lists this clone with many counts. Coverage ceases 3 residues before the CDR3 finishes, and the germline J gene fills in the end. The chain has TRBV20-1 and TRBJ1-1; no clear D. Germline V gene lookup returns CDR1 DFQATT and CDR2 SNEGSKA (reference sequence). Trimming pared 6 bases from V and 5 bases from J, leaving 22 bases between. The CDR3 runs to 15 residues. The CDR3 spells CSAQPQRSLRTEAFF. The sequenced CDR3 bases are TGCAGTGCCCAACCCCAGCGGTCTTTGCGGACTGAA.

Ten or more counts support this clone. The sequenced part of the CDR3 DNA is TGCGCCAGCAGTCAATGTAGACTAGCGGACTACAATGAG. Protein: CASSQCRLADYNE. The whole CDR3 sequence is CASSQCRLADYNEQFF. The gene calls are TRBV23-1 and TRBJ2-1, with TRBD2 matching over 9 bases. The CDR3 end falls 3 residues outside the read, so it is completed with the germline J gene. TRBV23-1 is reported as an ORF; its role is uncertain. The CDR3 is 16 residues long. Trimming removed 1 base from V and 3 bases from J; junction bases left unmatched: 4.

In this sample, this clone turned up many times. The read is 3 residues too short to cover the CDR3 end, so that end is filled in from the germline J gene. This rearrangement joins TRBV5-1 to TRBJ2-5, with TRBD2 matching 13 bases. V lost 0 bases to trimming and J lost 5 bases; unmatched junction nucleotides: 13. From germline, CDR1 is SGHRS and CDR2 YFSETQ. CDR3 size: 19 residues. The CDR3 here is CASSLGLAGGLTFLETQYF. The part of the CDR3 DNA that was read is TGCGCCAGCAGCTTGGGACTAGCGGGGGGATTAACCTTCCTGGAGACC.

This clone was recorded at least ten times. Read coverage stops 3 residues before the CDR3 terminus; the germline J gene supplies the remainder. V is TRBV5-1 and J is TRBJ2-4, with TRBD2 matching 12 bases. This CDR3 contains 19 residues. Losses at the gene ends were 2 bases for V and 3 bases for J; bases not matched to a gene: 12. Germline assignment: CDR1 SGHRS and CDR2 YFSETQ. The CDR3 DNA, read in part, is TGCGCCAGCAGCTTCGAGACTAGCGGGGGACCGGGGGTCAAAAACATT. As protein: CASSFETSGGPGVKNI. The whole CDR3 protein is CASSFETSGGPGVKNIQYF. Full variable domain (rest looked up from reference TRBV5-1 and TRBJ2-4): KAGVTQTPRYLIKTRGQQVTLSCSPISGHRSVSWYQQTPGQGLQFLFEYFSETQRNKGNFPGRFSGRQFSNSRSEMNVSTLELGDSALYLCASSFETSGGPGVKNIQYFGAGTRLSVL.

This clone was counted between two and nine times. Sequencing ends 3 residues short of the CDR3 end; the germline J gene provides the rest. The genes are TRBV19 and TRBJ2-3; TRBD2 matches at 8 bases. The CDR3 is 15 residues long. V lost 7 bases and J lost 3; bases outside the gene matches: 9. The V gene's germline CDR1 is LNHDA and CDR2 SQIVND (reference sequence). CDR3 residues: CASMGGGGRTDTQYF. The CDR3 DNA, read in part, is TGTGCCAGTATGGGTGGCGGGGGGCGGACAGATACG. Full variable domain (outside the CDR3, taken from reference TRBV19 and TRBJ2-3): DGGITQSPKYLFRKEGQNVTLSCEQNLNHDAMYWYRQDPGQGLRLIYYSQIVNDFQKGDIAEGYSVSREKKESFPLTVTSAQKNPTAFYLCASMGGGGRTDTQYFGPGTRLTVL.

This clone has only a few counts. The CDR3 end lies 3 residues beyond the end of the read and is filled in from the germline J gene. The genes are TRBV18 and TRBJ1-2, with TRBD1 as a possible D gene (5 bases). CDR1 is KGHSH, CDR2 LQKENI, per germline. This CDR3 contains 13 residues. The sequenced CDR3 bases are TGTGCCAGCTCAGGGACTTTCACAGATACC. Amino acid sequence: CASSGTFTDT. The whole CDR3 protein is CASSGTFTDTYTF.

This clone was picked up many times. The CDR3 extends 3 residues past the end of the read, so its final part is completed from the germline J gene. The chain employs TRBV6-2 or TRBV6-3 and TRBJ1-1; D unresolved. The V gene's germline CDR1 is MNHEY and CDR2 SVGEGT. The CDR3 sequence is 14 residues long. Trimming stripped 4 bases from V and 1 base from J, with 10 bases between. The CDR3 bases that were read are TGTGCCAGCAGTTCCTATACAGAGAACACTGAA. Translation gives CASSSYTENTE. The whole CDR3 protein reads CASSSYTENTEAFF.